One and the same sample provided the 24 T cell receptor beta chains below, sequenced in a study of blood T cell repertoires in COVID-19. Profiling relied on immunoSEQ multiplex PCR, and the TCRdb table lists in-frame clones only, not all of them. The sample lists some 250,000 clones, about 81% occurring once. The specimen was peripheral blood. These receptors came from a woman in her fifties or sixties with active or convalescent COVID-19.

The chain employs TRBV18 and TRBJ2-5; 11 positions match TRBD1. The germline V gene has CDR1 KGHSH and CDR2 LQKENI. J lost 4 bases, V lost 4 bases, and 8 bases had no gene match. The length of the CDR3 is 16 residues. This chain's CDR3 is CASSRGQGANGETQYF. CDR3 in DNA: TGTGCCAGCTCACGCGGACAGGGGGCGAACGGAGAGACCCAGTACTTC.

The J gene is TRBJ1-2, the V gene TRBV5-4; D is perhaps TRBD1 (6 bases). The ends were cut back, 1 base at V and 6 bases at J, with 13 bases in the middle. The CDR3 sequence is 14 residues long. Germline V gives CDR1 SGHNT, CDR2 YYREEE (reference sequence). The CDR3 sequence: CASSLTGISDGYTF. CDR3 DNA sequence: TGTGCCAGCAGCTTGACAGGGATTTCCGATGGCTACACCTTC.

This rearrangement joins TRBV28 to TRBJ2-5; D is possibly TRBD2 (5 bases). In germline, CDR1 is MDHEN, CDR2 SYDVKM. V lost 6 bases and J lost 6, with 8 bases in between. The CDR3 spans 11 residues. CDR3 in DNA: TGTGCCAGCAGGGGAGTAAAGACCCAGTACTTC. This sequence encodes CASRGVKTQYF.

This clone appeared a few times. The CDR3 DNA is TGTGCCAGCAGCTGGGGGGGCAGATTGGGGAACTATGGCTACACCTTC. It codes for CASSWGGRLGNYGYTF. This chain uses TRBV5-4 with TRBJ1-2, with D possibly matching TRBD1 (6 bases). Germline CDR1 reads SGHNT; CDR2 reads YYREEE (reference sequence). The CDR3 extends over 16 amino acids. Trimming pared 3 bases from V and 2 bases from J, leaving 17 bases between.

The chain couples TRBV7-9 to TRBJ2-5, with D unclear. This CDR3 is 14 amino acids long. With 0 bases removed from V and 1 base from J, the gap between germline ends came to 6 bases. Germline assignment: CDR1 SEHNR and CDR2 FQNEAQ (reference sequence). Here the CDR3 reads CASSLAPPQETQYF. CDR3 coding DNA: TGTGCCAGCAGCTTAGCCCCTCCCCAAGAGACCCAGTACTTC.

This chain links TRBV27 with TRBJ1-1; 7 bases fit TRBD1. CDR1 MNHEY and CDR2 SMNVEV come from the germline V gene (reference sequence). This CDR3 region has 19 residues. With 1 base clipped from V and 0 bases from J, the junction kept 14 bases outside the gene matches. CDR3 in DNA: TGTGCCAGCAGTTTATGGGGAGGTGGGACACAGGGGATGAACACTGAAGCTTTCTTT. Protein sequence: CASSLWGGGTQGMNTEAFF.

J is TRBJ2-2 and V is TRBV27; 13 nucleotides align to TRBD2. The length of the CDR3 is 18 residues. V lost 6 bases, J lost 1 base, and 8 bases stayed unmatched. CDR1 and CDR2 from the germline V gene are MNHEY and SMNVEV (reference sequence). CDR3 nucleotides: TGTGCCAGCAGCCAAGCGGGACTAGCGGGGAGGAACACCGGGGAGCTGTTTTTT. It is translated as CASSQAGLAGRNTGELFF.

The chain employs TRBV5-4 and TRBJ2-1, with 8 bases identical to TRBD2. After removal of 8 bases from V and 0 bases from J, the junction contained 13 bases not matched to a gene. The CDR3 consists of 17 residues. The germline V gene encodes CDR1 SGHNT and CDR2 YYREEE (reference sequence). DNA for the CDR3: TGTGCCAGTCAGCGGGGGACCCTTAGTAGCTCCTACAATGAGCAGTTCTTC. Translated, it gives CASQRGTLSSSYNEQFF.

This chain connects TRBV19 to TRBJ1-5; D is possibly TRBD1 (5 bases). V was shortened by 4 bases and J by 4 bases, with 8 bases between the two germline ends. From germline, CDR1 is LNHDA and CDR2 SQIVND (reference sequence). This CDR3 is 13 amino acids long. Here the CDR3 reads CASSTQANQPQHF. The CDR3 nucleotides are TGTGCCAGTAGTACACAGGCTAATCAGCCCCAGCATTTT.

The chain links TRBV5-6 to TRBJ2-5, with D perhaps matching TRBD1 (6 bases). The ends were cut back, 4 bases at V and 2 bases at J, with 12 bases in the middle. Germline V gene sequence: CDR1 SGHDT, CDR2 YYEEEE. This CDR3 comprises 14 residues. The CDR3 DNA sequence: TGTGCCAGCAGCCGATCAGGGGTACAAGAGACCCAGTACTTC. It translates to CASSRSGVQETQYF.

V and J are TRBV2 and TRBJ1-2; 9 bases agree with TRBD1. Per germline, CDR1 SNHLY and CDR2 FYNNEI. CDR3 length: 12 residues. With V trimmed by 10 bases and J by 5 bases, 5 bases remained unmatched. The DNA for the CDR3 is TGTGCCACAGCCGGGACAGGGTATGGCTACACCTTC. Amino acid sequence: CATAGTGYGYTF.

A single count supports this clone. The chain is built from TRBV6-5 and TRBJ1-1; 8 nucleotides agree with TRBD1. This CDR3 has 15 residues. CDR1 MNHEY and CDR2 SVGAGI come from the germline V gene. V trimming: 7 bases; J trimming: 5 bases; junction bases outside the gene matches: 12. The CDR3 region is CASTGQGAGETEAFF. The DNA for the CDR3 is TGTGCCAGCACTGGGCAGGGGGCCGGTGAGACTGAAGCTTTCTTT.

The chain combines TRBV4-1 with TRBJ1-1, with 8 bases lining up with TRBD1. This CDR3 region has 15 residues. V was clipped by 3 bases and J by 0 bases; unmatched bases: 3. Per germline, CDR1 MGHRA and CDR2 YSYEKL. CDR3 amino acids: CASSHLDRVNTEAFF. The CDR3 nucleotides read TGCGCCAGCAGCCACCTGGACAGGGTGAACACTGAAGCTTTCTTT.

This clone appeared a single time. The CDR3 region has the DNA TGTGCCACCAGCAGAGGCGCCGGGACAGGGCATGAAAGCAATCAGCCCCAGCATTTT. This translates into CATSRGAGTGHESNQPQHF. V and J are TRBV15 and TRBJ1-5, with 9 bases aligning to TRBD1. The germline V gene encodes CDR1 LNHNV and CDR2 YYDKDF (reference sequence). The CDR3 sequence is 19 residues long. J lost 1 base, V lost 1 base, and 11 bases had no gene match.

This sequence joins TRBV10-3 and TRBJ1-3; a weak D match, TRBD1 (6 bases). Per the germline V gene, CDR1 is ENHRY and CDR2 is SYGVKD. The CDR3 covers 13 residues. Trimming removed 10 bases at V and 2 bases at J, with 12 bases between. The CDR3 sequence: CATLQGPGNTIYF. DNA for the CDR3: TGTGCCACCTTACAGGGTCCTGGAAACACCATATATTTT.

The chain employs TRBV6-4 and TRBJ2-5; 9 bases fit TRBD1. The germline gives CDR1 MRHNA, CDR2 SNTAGT. The CDR3 has 17 residues. Unmatched junction bases numbered 11, after V lost 4 bases and J lost 2 bases. The CDR3 reads CASSVERDREDQETQYF. Here the CDR3 DNA reads TGTGCCAGCAGTGTGGAGCGGGACAGGGAGGATCAAGAGACCCAGTACTTC.

The gene calls are TRBV6-4 and TRBJ1-3; 7 bases are a match to TRBD1. The CDR3 has 16 amino acids. J lost 4 bases, V lost 9 bases, and 15 bases had no gene match. Germline CDR1 is MRHNA and CDR2 is SNTAGT. The CDR3 loop is CARTIDRAYTGNTIYF. As DNA, the CDR3 is TGTGCCAGGACGATAGACAGGGCTTACACCGGAAACACCATATATTTT.

V is TRBV6-2 or TRBV6-3 and J is TRBJ2-7; 7 bases fit TRBD2. CDR1 MNHEY and CDR2 SVGEGT come from the germline V gene. Trimming removed 2 bases from V and 2 bases from J; junction bases left unmatched: 9. CDR3 length: 16 amino acids. The CDR3 protein is CASSYPPGLPTYEQYF. In DNA form, the CDR3 reads TGTGCCAGCAGTTACCCGCCGGGACTACCCACCTACGAGCAGTACTTC.

The chain carries TRBV6-2 or TRBV6-3 and TRBJ2-1; tentative D call: TRBD2 (5 bases). V lost 0 bases and J lost 5, with 11 bases in between. The CDR3 spans 15 residues. Germline V gives CDR1 MNHEY, CDR2 SVGEGT. CDR3 nucleotide sequence: TGTGCCAGCAGTTACTCGAGGTCGGGGAACAATGAGCAGTTCTTC. Translated: CASSYSRSGNNEQFF.

The gene calls are TRBV5-8 and TRBJ1-2, with 9 bases fitting TRBD1. Losses at the gene ends were 4 bases for V and 7 bases for J; bases not matched to a gene: 5. The CDR3 loop spans 13 amino acids. Per the germline V gene, CDR1 is SGHTS and CDR2 is YDEGEE. CDR3 nucleotides: TGTGCCAGCAGCCCGGACAGGGGTTCTGGCTACACCTTC. This sequence encodes CASSPDRGSGYTF.

As for this clone: Relative to the germline gene, one junction end is altered; a read error may explain this. The CDR3 reads CASSVAGGPPKEQFF. The CDR3, as DNA: TGTGCCAGCAGCGTAGCGGGGGGGCCCCCCAAAGAGCAGTTCTTC. The rearrangement joins TRBV7-9 to TRBJ2-1; TRBD2 agrees at 11 bases. This CDR3 is 15 amino acids long. Germline V lookup: CDR1 SEHNR, CDR2 FQNEAQ (reference sequence).

V gene TRBV11-2 combines with J gene TRBJ1-2; 10 positions agree with TRBD1. V dropped 5 bases and J dropped 8; count of bases not matched to a gene: 8. CDR1 is SGHAT, CDR2 FQNNGV, per germline. The CDR3 has 14 amino acids. This CDR3 reads CASSPETGGWGYTF. Written as DNA, the CDR3 is TGTGCCAGCAGCCCCGAGACAGGGGGCTGGGGCTACACCTTC.

The chain carries TRBV28 and TRBJ1-1, with D unresolved. V was clipped by 5 bases and J by 0 bases, with 16 bases between them. The CDR3 is made up of 16 amino acids. Per germline, CDR1 MDHEN and CDR2 SYDVKM. The CDR3 region is CASSPTSPKMNTEAFF. CDR3 in DNA: TGTGCCAGCAGTCCAACATCTCCCAAAATGAACACTGAAGCTTTCTTT.

As regards this clone: Germline is not matched at one junction end, which may reflect a read error. The V call is TRBV6-6, the J call TRBJ1-3, with 8 positions matching TRBD1. CDR1 and CDR2 from the germline V gene are MNHNY and SVGAGI (reference sequence). This CDR3 region has 11 residues. The CDR3, as DNA: TGTGCCAGCAGTTCAGGACAGGGCCGAAATTTT. This gives the protein CASSSGQGRNF.